These 15 T cell receptor beta chains were all obtained from the same sample, sequenced in a study of blood T cell repertoires in COVID-19. The table came from immunoSEQ multiplex PCR; TCRdb's copy has only in-frame clones and leaves some out. The sample lists 300,000 to 450,000 clones, 89% occurring once. The sample consisted of peripheral blood. These receptors originate from a woman aged 25 to 45 with COVID-19, enrolled during active disease.

This chain uses TRBV7-6 with TRBJ1-6; D is unclear. Trimming stripped 6 bases from V and 7 bases from J, with 16 bases between. Germline V CDR1 and CDR2: SGHVS, FNYEAQ. The CDR3 is 15 residues long. The CDR3 coding sequence is TGTGCCAGCAGGGACCCCTGGGGAGTAAATTCACCCCTCCACTTT. This translates into CASRDPWGVNSPLHF.

The chain couples TRBV2 to TRBJ2-5, with TRBD1 matching over 8 bases. The germline gives CDR1 SNHLY, CDR2 FYNNEI. This CDR3 has 15 amino acids. With V trimmed by 7 bases and J by 0 bases, 7 bases remained unmatched. The DNA for the CDR3 is TGTGCCAGCAAGCCCCGGGACAGGAACCAAGAGACCCAGTACTTC. Its protein product is CASKPRDRNQETQYF.

The chain employs TRBV11-2 and TRBJ2-1, with a tentative D call TRBD1 (7 bases). This CDR3 has 15 residues. CDR1 and CDR2 from the germline V gene are SGHAT and FQNNGV. Trimming stripped 6 bases from V and 8 bases from J, with 20 bases between. The CDR3 DNA reads TGTGCCAGCAGGGGAAATGTGCAGGGGGGCGATGAGCAGTTCTTC. It specifies CASRGNVQGGDEQFF.

V is TRBV9 and J is TRBJ2-1, with D possibly being TRBD1 (5 bases). Germline assignment: CDR1 SGDLS and CDR2 YYNGEE. The CDR3 is made up of 18 amino acids. Trimming shortened V by 3 bases and J by 8 bases, and 27 bases separated the two germline ends. In nucleotides, the CDR3 is TGTGCCAGCAGCGCTGCCAATTATCGGACAAGCCTCGACGATGAGCAGTTCTTC. Residues: CASSAANYRTSLDDEQFF.

This clone appeared a few times. The chain uses TRBV4-3 and TRBJ2-2; possible D gene TRBD1, 6 bases. The CDR3 has 16 amino acids. Per germline, CDR1 LGHNA and CDR2 YSLEER. The V end was cut by 4 bases, the J end by 3 bases, with 15 bases between. The CDR3 region has the DNA TGCGCCAGCAGCCTAAGGGCGCCAGGGGACACCGGGGAGCTGTTTTTT. Protein sequence: CASSLRAPGDTGELFF.

This clone has only one observation. The V and J genes are TRBV5-6 and TRBJ2-2; 12 bases are a match to TRBD2. CDR1 and CDR2 (germline): SGHDT, YYEEEE. V trimming: 3 bases; J trimming: 1 base; junction bases outside the gene matches: 1. There are 16 residues in the CDR3. CDR3 sequence: CASSSLAGGNTGELFF. The CDR3, as DNA: TGTGCCAGCAGCTCACTAGCGGGGGGGAACACCGGGGAGCTGTTTTTT.

This clone was seen a handful of times. Written as DNA, the CDR3 is TGTGCCAGCAGTTTGCCCCCTCCCGGTACGCAGTATTTT. Amino acids: CASSLPPPGTQYF. The J gene is TRBJ2-3, the V gene TRBV27; no reliable D call. V shed 3 bases and J shed 8 bases, with 12 bases lying between them. Germline CDR1 is MNHEY and CDR2 is SMNVEV (reference sequence). The length of the CDR3 is 13 residues.

The chain uses TRBV6-1 and TRBJ2-7, with 8 bases aligning to TRBD2. Germline V gene data show CDR1 as MNHNS and CDR2 as SASEGT. The V and J ends lost 1 base and 6 bases, in that order; junction bases with no gene match: 8. This CDR3 has 15 amino acids. CDR3 in amino acids: CASSEVGLGETEQYF. The CDR3 DNA reads TGTGCCAGCAGTGAAGTGGGACTAGGGGAGACCGAGCAGTACTTC.

This CDR3 reads CASVEGVGVGYTF. The DNA of the CDR3 is TGTGCCAGCGTAGAGGGGGTTGGTGTCGGCTACACCTTC. The V and J genes are TRBV28 and TRBJ1-2; possible D gene TRBD1, 6 bases. There are 13 residues in the CDR3. V lost 8 bases and J lost 8, with 18 bases in between. Per the germline V gene, CDR1 is MDHEN and CDR2 is SYDVKM.

The chain couples TRBV4-3 to TRBJ1-4; no reliable D call. CDR1 LGHNA and CDR2 YSLEER come from the germline V gene. This CDR3 contains 14 residues. Between the trimmed V and J ends, which lost 2 bases and 4 bases, there was a span of 8 bases. The CDR3 sequence is CASSQNELNEKLFF. CDR3 DNA: TGCGCCAGCAGCCAAAACGAGCTTAATGAAAAACTGTTTTTT.

V usage is TRBV9 and J usage is TRBJ2-3, with 12 bases lining up with TRBD1. The CDR3 covers 16 residues. V lost 3 bases to trimming and J lost 6 bases; unmatched junction nucleotides: 8. Germline-derived CDR1 and CDR2 are SGDLS and YYNGEE. CDR3: CASSDPGQGATDTQYF. The DNA of the CDR3 is TGTGCCAGCAGCGACCCGGGACAGGGGGCTACTGATACGCAGTATTTT.

The V gene is TRBV13, the J gene TRBJ2-7, with 10 bases matching TRBD1. The CDR3 spans 14 residues. In germline, CDR1 is PRHDT, CDR2 FYEKMQ (reference sequence). This chain's CDR3 is CASSVGTGAYEQYV. The CDR3 DNA reads as TGTGCCAGCAGCGTAGGGACAGGGGCCTACGAGCAGTACGTC.

The chain has TRBV7-2 and TRBJ2-5; 12 bases line up with TRBD2. This CDR3 is built from 17 residues. From germline, CDR1 is SGHTA and CDR2 FQGNSA. The V gene end was trimmed by 4 bases and the J gene end by 4 bases; junction bases not matched to a gene: 10. For the CDR3, the DNA is TGTGCCAGCAGCTACCTCGGACTAGCGGGATCCGGAGAGACCCAGTACTTC. The encoded protein is CASSYLGLAGSGETQYF.

The chain uses TRBV5-1 and TRBJ1-2; 7 bases match TRBD1. V was clipped by 3 bases and J by 6 bases; unmatched bases: 5. In germline, CDR1 is SGHRS, CDR2 YFSETQ. This CDR3 has 13 amino acids. The CDR3, as DNA: TGCGCCAGCAGCTCCGGACAGGAGAATGGCTACACCTTC. Translated, it gives CASSSGQENGYTF.

The chain links TRBV5-3 to TRBJ1-5; perhaps TRBD1 as D (5 bases). TRBV5-3 is identified as an open reading frame with a role that is uncertain. The CDR3 extends over 17 amino acids. Trimming pared 4 bases from V and 3 bases from J, leaving 20 bases between. CDR3 region: CARSPPRRETDNQPQHF. In DNA, the CDR3 is TGTGCCAGAAGCCCCCCCCGCCGGGAGACAGACAATCAGCCCCAGCATTTT.